The TCR beta chain under discussion was sequenced for a study of CXCR3-negative and CXCR3-positive naive CD8 T cells. Study outcomes and limitations: Memory CD8+ cells showed much lower diversity, while both naive subsets were comparably high. CXCR3-positive naive cells carried more hydrophobic TRB CDR3s than CXCR3-negative ones. Memory cells differed in TRBV-TRBJ usage, but naive CXCR3-negative and CXCR3-positive cells had similar usage.

A word on this clonotype: What it binds is unknown.

Through 5' RACE with UMI labels, the TRB cDNA libraries were prepared. No DNA is given; TCRdb re-called the 5' RACE reads and lists each CDR3 protein once. Its table lists under 110,000 distinct CDR3 sequences. Germline assignment: CDR1 PRHDT and CDR2 FYEKMQ (reference sequence). CDR3 length: 14 amino acids. Source material: naive CXCR3+ CD8+ T cells from blood. The subset was: CD45RO-CCR7+CD27+CD95- naive CD8+ T cells expressing CXCR3 (TNR3+). The sequence was obtained from a human donor in good health. Some clones in this sample may be carry-over from other donors' samples. The rearrangement uses TRBV13 and TRBJ1-6; TCRdb returns TRBD1, unconfirmable since there is no DNA. The CDR3 loop is CASRGTVYNSPLHF.